This T cell receptor beta chain emerged from a study of beta chain features in type 1 diabetes. Overall study: Cell yields, gender and age were comparable in patients and healthy donors.

Broader study findings: Naive, central memory and Treg TCRB repertoires seemed to resemble each other more closely in patients than they did in healthy donors.

With respect to this clone: Antigen specificity is unknown.

TCRB transcripts that were expressed got sequenced, as all of the isolated RNA had been reverse transcribed. Repertoires were generated with immunoSEQ multiplex PCR, while TCRdb's copy carries only in-frame clones and drops some. Of around 340,000 clones listed, 15% to 20% are singletons. V lost 3 bases to trimming and J lost 3 bases; unmatched junction nucleotides: 12. Looked up from germline, CDR1 is KGHSH and CDR2 is LQKENI. The CDR3 spans 18 residues. The TCR was taken from a woman aged 18-29 years in good health. V gene TRBV18 combines with J gene TRBJ2-3; 10 positions match TRBD2. Material: naive CD4+ T cells from blood. This CDR3 is CASSPLMISSGSTDTQYF. CDR3 nucleotide sequence: TGTGCCAGCTCACCCCTTATGATTTCTAGCGGGAGTACAGATACGCAGTATTTT.